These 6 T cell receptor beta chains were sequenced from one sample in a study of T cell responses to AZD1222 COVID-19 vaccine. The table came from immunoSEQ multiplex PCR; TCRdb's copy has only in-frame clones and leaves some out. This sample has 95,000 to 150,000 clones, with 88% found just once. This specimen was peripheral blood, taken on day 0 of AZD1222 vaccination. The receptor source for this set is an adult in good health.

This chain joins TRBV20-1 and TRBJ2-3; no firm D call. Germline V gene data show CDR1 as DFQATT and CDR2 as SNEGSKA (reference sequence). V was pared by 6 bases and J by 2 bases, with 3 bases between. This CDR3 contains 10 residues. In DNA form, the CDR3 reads TGCAGTGCCGACACAGATACGCAGTATTTT. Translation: CSADTDTQYF.

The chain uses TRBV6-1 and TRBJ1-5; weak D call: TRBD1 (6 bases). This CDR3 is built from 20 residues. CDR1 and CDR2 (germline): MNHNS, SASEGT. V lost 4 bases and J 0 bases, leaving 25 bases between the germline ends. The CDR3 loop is CASSGDTRTAAVYSNQPQHF. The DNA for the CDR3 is TGTGCCAGCAGTGGGGACACGCGGACAGCGGCAGTATATAGCAATCAGCCCCAGCATTTT.

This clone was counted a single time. The DNA of the CDR3 is TGTGCCAGCAGCCGGGACAGGATTAATGAAAAACTGTTTTTT. It encodes CASSRDRINEKLFF. The J gene is TRBJ1-4, the V gene TRBV6-5; TRBD1 agrees at 8 bases. Germline CDR1 reads MNHEY; CDR2 reads SVGAGI. This CDR3 has 14 residues. V was pared by 6 bases and J by 4 bases, with 4 bases of the junction left unmatched.

The CDR3 DNA follows: TGTGCCATCGCAACCGGGACAGAGATGTCCTATAGCAATCAGCCCCAGCATTTT. This sequence encodes CAIATGTEMSYSNQPQHF. This sequence joins TRBV27 and TRBJ1-5; 7 nucleotides agree with TRBD1. This CDR3 is 18 amino acids long. The germline gives CDR1 MNHEY, CDR2 SMNVEV (reference sequence). V shed 10 bases, J shed 0 bases, and the junction held 18 bases outside the gene matches.

The CDR3 DNA is TGTGCCAGCAGTTCAGGGGGGGAGACCCAGTACTTC. Translating it yields CASSSGGETQYF. This sequence joins TRBV12-3 or TRBV12-4 and TRBJ2-5, with a weak D call TRBD1 (7 bases). The CDR3 totals 12 residues. The V gene lost 4 bases and the J gene lost 5 bases, with 8 bases spanning the gap.

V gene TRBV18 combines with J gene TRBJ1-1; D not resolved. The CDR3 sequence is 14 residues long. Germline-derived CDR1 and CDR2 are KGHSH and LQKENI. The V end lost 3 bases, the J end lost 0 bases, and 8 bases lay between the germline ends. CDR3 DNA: TGTGCCAGCTCACCTATGGCAATGAACACTGAAGCTTTCTTT. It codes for CASSPMAMNTEAFF. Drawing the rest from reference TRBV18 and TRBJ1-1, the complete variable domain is NAGVMQNPRHLVRRRGQEARLRCSPMKGHSHVYWYRQLPEEGLKFMVYLQKENIIDESGMPKERFSAEFPKEGPSILRIQQVVRGDSAAYFCASSPMAMNTEAFFGQGTRLTVV.